These 18 T cell receptor beta chains were sequenced from one sample in a study of blood T cells in healthy people across ages. Using a J-beta primer mix together with a sample-barcoded 5' primer, a second PCR was run for roughly 6 to 11 cycles. Using its own MiXCR run on the 5' RACE reads, TCRdb lists one record per CDR3 protein. The profile shows under 800,000 distinct CDR3 sequences, roughly two fifths of them singletons. Sequencing was done on a sample of blood. The receptors derive from a woman between 55 and 75 years old in good health.

The genes are TRBV20-1 and TRBJ2-1; tentatively, D is TRBD2 (6 bases). Trimming stripped 5 bases from V and 2 bases from J, with 16 bases between. Germline values: CDR1 DFQATT, CDR2 SNEGSKA (reference sequence). The CDR3 extends over 15 amino acids. The CDR3 loop reads CSAVKRRGPYNEQFF. The CDR3 nucleotides read TGCAGTGCTGTCAAGCGGAGGGGCCCCTACAATGAGCAGTTCTTC.

This clonotype occurred a few times. The chain carries TRBV5-1 and TRBJ1-2; unclear D gene. Deletions cut 4 bases from V and 5 bases from J, with 12 bases between. The germline CDR1 and CDR2 sequences are SGHRS and YFSETQ. The CDR3 is 13 residues long. CDR3 in DNA: TGCGCCAGCAGCCCGGTTGCGGAGTATGGCTACACCTTC. This translates into CASSPVAEYGYTF.

The chain links TRBV20-1 to TRBJ2-3, with D perhaps TRBD2 (6 bases). This CDR3 spans 16 amino acids. In germline, CDR1 is DFQATT, CDR2 SNEGSKA (reference sequence). With 5 bases removed from V and 0 bases from J, the gap between germline ends came to 18 bases. CDR3 sequence reads: CSADRGLTGSTDTQYF. The CDR3 DNA sequence: TGCAGTGCTGACCGGGGACTTACCGGGAGCACAGATACGCAGTATTTT.

The gene calls are TRBV2 and TRBJ1-5; the D is unclear. The germline V and J ends were trimmed by 2 bases and 3 bases, with 8 bases remaining between them. Looked up from germline, CDR1 is SNHLY and CDR2 is FYNNEI. The CDR3 sequence is 14 residues long. Written as DNA, the CDR3 is TGTGCCAGCAGTGAAATAATGGACAATCAGCCCCAGCATTTT. Translating gives CASSEIMDNQPQHF.

This clonotype was detected many times. In DNA, the CDR3 is TGCGCCAGCAGCTCCTTCCTAGCGGGATCCTACGAGCAGTACTTC. Translated: CASSSFLAGSYEQYF. The V and J genes are TRBV4-3 and TRBJ2-7; TRBD2 aligns across 9 bases. Germline-derived CDR1 and CDR2 are LGHNA and YSLEER. V gave up 5 bases and J gave up 1 base; unmatched junction bases: 6. The CDR3 length is 15 residues.

J is TRBJ2-1 and V is TRBV20-1, with D uncertain. Trimming removed 5 bases from V and 7 bases from J, with 15 bases in between. The CDR3 extends over 13 amino acids. Germline CDR1 is DFQATT and CDR2 is SNEGSKA (reference sequence). CDR3 protein: CSAGSLRRNEQFF. CDR3 nucleotide sequence: TGCAGTGCTGGTAGCCTCCGTCGAAATGAGCAGTTCTTC.

This sequence joins TRBV20-1 and TRBJ2-1; D perhaps matches TRBD2 (6 bases). The germline V and J ends were trimmed by 5 bases and 7 bases, with 18 bases remaining between them. Germline V gene data show CDR1 as DFQATT and CDR2 as SNEGSKA (reference sequence). This CDR3 region has 14 residues. CDR3 DNA sequence: TGCAGTGCTTTTAAGGTGGGAGGAACGAATGAGCAGTTCTTC. This encodes CSAFKVGGTNEQFF.

The chain links TRBV28 to TRBJ2-7, with TRBD1 identical over 10 bases. The CDR3 length is 16 residues. J lost 3 bases, V lost 8 bases, and 13 bases had no gene match. CDR1 MDHEN and CDR2 SYDVKM come from the germline V gene. DNA for the CDR3: TGTGCCAGCGCGGGGACAGGGGATACTCTCGGCTACGAGCAGTACTTC. It specifies CASAGTGDTLGYEQYF.

The gene calls are TRBV28 and TRBJ2-3; no clear D. The CDR3 covers 11 residues. Germline V CDR1 and CDR2: MDHEN, SYDVKM. Between the trimmed V and J ends, which lost 7 bases and 9 bases, there was a span of 11 bases. CDR3 amino acids: CASMGRPTQYF. CDR3 coding DNA: TGTGCCAGCATGGGCCGGCCAACGCAGTATTTT.

This clonotype was seen more than once but under ten times. As DNA, the CDR3 is TGCGCCAGCAGCTCGGAGGGCCGCGGAGATACGCAGTATTTT. It encodes CASSSEGRGDTQYF. The V call is TRBV5-1, the J call TRBJ2-3; a possible D gene is TRBD2 (6 bases). V was cut by 3 bases and J by 5 bases, with 13 bases left in between. Germline V gene lookup returns CDR1 SGHRS and CDR2 YFSETQ. The CDR3 runs 14 residues.

This sequence joins TRBV6-2 or TRBV6-3 and TRBJ2-1, with D tentatively TRBD1 or TRBD2 (5 bases each). The CDR3 covers 16 residues. Deletions cut 1 base from V and 2 bases from J, with 12 bases between. Looked up from germline, CDR1 is MNHEY and CDR2 is SVGEGT. The CDR3 nucleotides read TGTGCCAGCAGTTACTACGAGGGACCGCCCTACAATGAGCAGTTCTTC. Translated: CASSYYEGPPYNEQFF.

In regard to this clonotype: A read error is possible here, since a much larger clone lies one base away. The chain joins TRBV29-1 to TRBJ2-3; possibly TRBD2 for D (5 bases). The germline V gene has CDR1 SQVTM and CDR2 ANQGSEA. The CDR3 length is 11 residues. The chain's CDR3 is CGSREGYTQYF. The CDR3 DNA reads TGCGGCTCGAGGGAAGGGTATACGCAGTATTTT.

The chain uses TRBV2 and TRBJ2-7, with D maybe TRBD1 (5 bases). V was shortened by 9 bases and J by 1 base, with 7 bases between the two germline ends. In germline, CDR1 is SNHLY, CDR2 FYNNEI. This CDR3 has 11 amino acids. The CDR3 loop is CASRQSYEQYF. DNA for the CDR3: TGTGCCAGTCGACAGTCCTACGAGCAGTACTTC. Using reference TRBV2 and TRBJ2-7 for the parts outside the CDR3, the full variable domain is EPEVTQTPSHQVTQMGQEVILRCVPISNHLYFYWYRQILGQKVEFLVSFYNNEISEKSEIFDDQFSVERPDGSNFTLKIRSTKLEDSAMYFCASRQSYEQYFGPGTRLTVT.

Notes on this clonotype: This may stem from a read error, because a much larger clone lies one nucleotide away. The chain employs TRBV29-1 and TRBJ2-3, with unresolved D. V was clipped by 8 bases and J by 4 bases, with 22 bases between them. The CDR3 has 15 amino acids. From germline, CDR1 is SQVTM and CDR2 ANQGSEA. CDR3 in amino acids: CSTPHGVGYSDTQYF. For the CDR3, the DNA is TGCAGCACCCCGCATGGGGTAGGTTATTCAGATACGCAGTATTTT.

This sequence joins TRBV6-2 or TRBV6-3 and TRBJ1-4, with D perhaps matching TRBD1 (5 bases). CDR3 length: 16 residues. Germline V CDR1 and CDR2: MNHEY, SVGEGT. Trimming cost V 5 bases and J 7 bases, with 20 bases left between them. The CDR3 nucleotides are TGTGCCAGCAGTGGACGGCCCACTCGTGGGGGTGAAAAACTGTTTTTT. Its translation is CASSGRPTRGGEKLFF.

The chain employs TRBV4-2 and TRBJ1-4, with D perhaps matching TRBD1 (6 bases). Trimming removed 0 bases from V and 7 bases from J, with 12 bases in between. The CDR3 sequence is 15 residues long. Germline lookup yields CDR1 LGHNA and CDR2 YNFKEQ. The CDR3 loop reads CASSQEGGLVEKLFF. In DNA form, the CDR3 reads TGTGCCAGCAGCCAAGAAGGGGGACTGGTTGAAAAACTGTTTTTT.

This clonotype was observed once. This chain uses TRBV20-1 with TRBJ2-6, with TRBD2 matching 11 bases. This CDR3 has 17 amino acids. The V segment lost 5 bases and the J segment 4 bases; nucleotides outside the gene matches: 10. CDR1 and CDR2 from the germline V gene are DFQATT and SNEGSKA (reference sequence). CDR3 protein: CSAGSTSGGPGANVLTF. In nucleotides, the CDR3 is TGCAGTGCTGGGTCTACTAGCGGGGGACCCGGGGCCAACGTCCTGACTTTC.

A remark on this clonotype: A much bigger clone sits one base away, suggesting this may be a read error. The chain links TRBV4-2 to TRBJ2-7; TRBD2 is a possible D gene (6 bases). Deletions cut 2 bases from V and 0 bases from J, with 14 bases between. The germline V gene encodes CDR1 LGHNA and CDR2 YNFKEQ. The CDR3 loop spans 16 amino acids. CDR3 in DNA: TGTGCCAGCAGCCAATGGGAGGCCGACAGCTCCTACGAGCAGTACTTC. It encodes CASSQWEADSSYEQYF.